What follows are 28 T cell receptor beta chains derived from one specimen sequenced in a study of spatial heterogeneity in lung cancer. The study's findings and limits: Expanded alpha and beta TCR counts within tumors tracked tumor mutation counts.

Which antigens these TCRs recognize remains unknown. TCRdb fed the 5' RACE reads into MiXCR, producing one record per CDR3 protein. The table includes about 30,000 distinct CDR3 sequences, less than 9% detected once. Time point indicated: sample taken at primary tumor resection. The specimen was lung tumor tissue, collected at surgery. These receptors were obtained from a male donor with early-stage non-small cell lung cancer.

Only a few counts were recorded for this clonotype. This rearrangement joins TRBV6-2 or TRBV6-3 to TRBJ1-6; D uncertain. CDR1 and CDR2 (germline): MNHEY, SVGEGT. Trimming cost V 0 bases and J 7 bases, with 1 base left between them. This CDR3 comprises 12 residues. For the CDR3, the DNA is TGTGCCAGCAGTTACTCGAATTCACCCCTCCACTTT. Translated, it gives CASSYSNSPLHF.

This clonotype was seen a single time. The chain couples TRBV5-1 to TRBJ2-7; D is undetermined. CDR1 is SGHRS, CDR2 YFSETQ, per germline. Trimming shortened V by 1 base and J by 2 bases, and 7 bases separated the two germline ends. The CDR3 length is 13 residues. The CDR3 is CASSLTATYEQYF. CDR3 nucleotide sequence: TGCGCCAGCAGCTTGACTGCTACCTACGAGCAGTACTTC.

At least ten counts were recorded for this clonotype. This rearrangement joins TRBV4-1 to TRBJ1-4; no clear D. CDR1 MGHRA and CDR2 YSYEKL come from the germline V gene. Trimming removed 0 bases at V and 7 bases at J, with 18 bases between. There are 17 residues in the CDR3. The CDR3 region has the DNA TGCGCCAGCAGCCAAGACGGGCCACGCAGGACCCTTGAAAAACTGTTTTTT. Amino acids: CASSQDGPRRTLEKLFF.

This clonotype was counted many times. This rearrangement joins TRBV5-1 to TRBJ2-7, with a weak D call TRBD1 (6 bases). The CDR3 has 13 residues. V was shortened by 2 bases and J by 4 bases, with 10 bases between the two germline ends. Germline V gene sequence: CDR1 SGHRS, CDR2 YFSETQ. Here the CDR3 reads CASSFIGQYEQYF. CDR3 nucleotides: TGCGCCAGCAGCTTTATTGGACAGTACGAGCAGTACTTC.

This clonotype was detected many times. The chain recombines TRBV7-9 with TRBJ1-2; D is undetermined. Germline lookup yields CDR1 SEHNR and CDR2 FQNEAQ (reference sequence). The CDR3 is 13 amino acids. V dropped 1 base and J dropped 4 bases, with 7 bases sitting between them. The CDR3 sequence: CASSLERSYGYTF. The CDR3 DNA sequence: TGTGCCAGCAGCTTAGAAAGGAGCTATGGCTACACCTTC. Full variable domain (outside the CDR3, taken from reference TRBV7-9 and TRBJ1-2): DTGVSQNPRHKITKRGQNVTFRCDPISEHNRLYWYRQTLGQGPEFLTYFQNEAQLEKSRLLSDRFSAERPKGSFSTLEIQRTEQGDSAMYLCASSLERSYGYTFGSGTRLTVV.

There are a few counts of this clonotype. The V gene is TRBV30, the J gene TRBJ1-2, with 9 bases aligning to TRBD1. There are 13 residues in the CDR3. Trimming cost V 2 bases and J 8 bases; bases outside gene matches: 6. CDR1 is GTSNPN and CDR2 is SVGIG in the germline V gene (reference sequence). DNA of the CDR3: TGTGCCTGGAGTTCGGGACAGGGAAGAGGCTACACCTTC. It translates to CAWSSGQGRGYTF.

The table lists this clonotype with a few counts. The V call is TRBV6-5, the J call TRBJ2-1, with D possibly being TRBD1 or TRBD2 (7 bases each). CDR1 and CDR2 from the germline V gene are MNHEY and SVGAGI. The CDR3 is made up of 13 amino acids. Trimming stripped 6 bases from V and 8 bases from J, with 14 bases between. CDR3: CASRQTGRDEQFF. CDR3 nucleotides: TGTGCCAGCAGACAGACAGGGAGGGATGAGCAGTTCTTC.

This clonotype occurred a few times. This chain connects TRBV5-1 to TRBJ1-1; D may be TRBD1 (5 bases). The V gene lost 0 bases and the J gene lost 1 base, with 10 bases spanning the gap. Germline V gene data show CDR1 as SGHRS and CDR2 as YFSETQ. This CDR3 spans 15 amino acids. The CDR3 is CASSLVGARNTEAFF. CDR3 sequence (DNA): TGCGCCAGCAGCTTGGTAGGGGCGAGGAACACTGAAGCTTTCTTT.

This clonotype has only a few counts. The J gene is TRBJ2-1, the V gene TRBV5-6; D possibly corresponds to TRBD2 (5 bases). The CDR3 extends over 14 amino acids. Germline V gene data show CDR1 as SGHDT and CDR2 as YYEEEE. Between the trimmed V and J ends, which lost 0 bases and 8 bases, there was a span of 12 bases. The CDR3 DNA is TGTGCCAGCAGCTTGGGTACTAGTAGGTATGAGCAGTTCTTC. Translated: CASSLGTSRYEQFF.

This chain joins TRBV10-3 and TRBJ1-5, with D perhaps TRBD1 (5 bases). Trimming shortened V by 4 bases and J by 15 bases, and 19 bases separated the two germline ends. CDR1 is ENHRY, CDR2 SYGVKD, per germline. The CDR3 runs to 13 residues. CDR3 in amino acids: CAISVEGREIRHF. DNA of the CDR3: TGTGCCATCAGTGTGGAGGGGCGCGAGATAAGGCATTTT.

The chain links TRBV7-2 to TRBJ1-1, with unresolved D. The CDR3 is 14 residues long. Germline-derived CDR1 and CDR2 are SGHTA and FQGNSA. The V end lost 3 bases, the J end lost 5 bases, and 13 bases lay between the germline ends. CDR3 sequence (DNA): TGTGCCAGCAGCTTTAAGGGAGGTGGGACTGAAGCTTTCTTT. The encoded protein is CASSFKGGGTEAFF.

This clonotype has a handful of counts. The chain employs TRBV3-1 and TRBJ2-3; D is uncertain. The V end was cut by 0 bases, the J end by 0 bases, with 7 bases between. Germline V CDR1 and CDR2: LGHDT, YNNKEL (reference sequence). CDR3 length equals 15 residues. The chain's CDR3 is CASSQDLGSTDTQYF. The CDR3 coding sequence is TGTGCCAGCAGCCAAGATTTGGGTAGCACAGATACGCAGTATTTT.

About this clonotype itself: A much larger clone sits a single nucleotide away, making a read error possible. V gene TRBV28 combines with J gene TRBJ1-1; weak D call: TRBD1 (6 bases). The germline gives CDR1 MDHEN, CDR2 SYDVKM. This CDR3 contains 18 residues. The V gene lost 7 bases and the J gene lost 3 bases, with 27 bases spanning the gap. CDR3 loop: CASTLPCGTYQRYTEAFF. In DNA, the CDR3 is TGTGCCAGCACCCTACCTTGCGGGACATATCAAAGGTACACTGAAGCTTTCTTT. Together with reference TRBV28 and TRBJ1-1, the CDR3 gives the full variable domain: DVKVTQSSRYLVKRTGEKVFLECVQDMDHENMFWYRQDPGLGLRLIYFSYDVKMKEKGDIPEGYSVSREKKERFSLILESASTNQTSMYLCASTLPCGTYQRYTEAFFGQGTRLTVV.

The V gene is TRBV30, the J gene TRBJ1-5; 8 bases align to TRBD1. Unmatched junction bases numbered 12, after V lost 0 bases and J lost 2 bases. CDR3 size: 18 residues. CDR1 and CDR2 (germline): GTSNPN, SVGIG (reference sequence). This CDR3 reads CAWSVSRTGLGGNQPQHF. CDR3 coding DNA: TGTGCCTGGAGTGTATCAAGGACAGGGCTAGGTGGCAATCAGCCCCAGCATTTT.

This clonotype was observed at least ten times. V and J are TRBV5-1 and TRBJ2-5, with D possibly matching TRBD2 (6 bases). The V gene's germline CDR1 is SGHRS and CDR2 YFSETQ. The V end was cut by 4 bases, the J end by 0 bases, with 19 bases between. The CDR3 contains 17 residues. This chain's CDR3 is CASSVGLDPLHQETQYF. CDR3 in DNA: TGCGCCAGCAGCGTGGGACTGGACCCGCTCCACCAAGAGACCCAGTACTTC.

Ten or more counts support this clonotype. The chain recombines TRBV5-1 with TRBJ1-6; unclear D gene. The CDR3 length is 13 residues. V gave up 4 bases and J gave up 9 bases, with 11 bases separating them. Per germline, CDR1 SGHRS and CDR2 YFSETQ. The CDR3 is CASSLEQGSPLHF. CDR3 nucleotides: TGCGCCAGCAGCCTCGAACAAGGTTCACCCCTCCACTTT. Looking up the rest from reference TRBV5-1 and TRBJ1-6 gives the full variable domain: KAGVTQTPRYLIKTRGQQVTLSCSPISGHRSVSWYQQTPGQGLQFLFEYFSETQRNKGNFPGRFSGRQFSNSRSEMNVSTLELGDSALYLCASSLEQGSPLHFGNGTRLTVT.

This clonotype was recorded many times. The chain carries TRBV5-1 and TRBJ2-1, with D perhaps matching TRBD1 (6 bases). This CDR3 is built from 14 residues. With 0 bases removed from V and 7 bases from J, the gap between germline ends came to 11 bases. The V gene's germline CDR1 is SGHRS and CDR2 YFSETQ. The CDR3 DNA reads TGCGCCAGCAGCTTGGTAGGACAGCCAAATGAGCAGTTCTTC. Its protein product is CASSLVGQPNEQFF. Variable domain in full (rest from reference TRBV5-1 and TRBJ2-1): KAGVTQTPRYLIKTRGQQVTLSCSPISGHRSVSWYQQTPGQGLQFLFEYFSETQRNKGNFPGRFSGRQFSNSRSEMNVSTLELGDSALYLCASSLVGQPNEQFFGPGTRLTVL.

The sample holds a few counts of this clonotype. The chain links TRBV10-1 to TRBJ2-7; D is tentatively TRBD1 or TRBD2 (5 bases each). V was pared by 5 bases and J by 3 bases, with 11 bases between. Germline CDR1 reads WNHNN; CDR2 reads SYGVQD (reference sequence). The CDR3 extends over 13 amino acids. CDR3 nucleotide sequence: TGCGCCAGCAGTTCGGGACGGTACTACGAGCAGTACTTC. This codes for CASSSGRYYEQYF.

The table lists this clonotype with a few counts. The chain carries TRBV27 and TRBJ1-3; 8 bases map to TRBD1. This CDR3 has 14 amino acids. Trimming removed 5 bases from V and 8 bases from J; junction bases left unmatched: 8. Germline CDR1 and CDR2: MNHEY and SMNVEV (reference sequence). The CDR3 region is CASSHTGGDDTIYF. The CDR3 DNA sequence: TGTGCCAGCAGTCACACAGGGGGTGACGACACCATATATTTT.

This clonotype was detected a few times. This chain uses TRBV15 with TRBJ1-5, with D tentatively TRBD1 (5 bases). CDR1 LNHNV and CDR2 YYDKDF come from the germline V gene (reference sequence). This CDR3 has 15 amino acids. Trimming removed 1 base from V and 7 bases from J, with 14 bases in between. CDR3 nucleotides: TGTGCCACCAGCAGAGTAGGGGCGGTCCTGCAGCCCCAGCATTTT. This translates into CATSRVGAVLQPQHF. Together with reference TRBV15 and TRBJ1-5, the CDR3 gives the full variable domain: DAMVIQNPRYQVTQFGKPVTLSCSQTLNHNVMYWYQQKSSQAPKLLFHYYDKDFNNEADTPDNFQSRRPNTSFCFLDIRSPGLGDTAMYLCATSRVGAVLQPQHFGDGTRLSIL.

The V call is TRBV2, the J call TRBJ1-2; unclear D gene. The CDR3 runs 12 residues. The germline V and J ends were trimmed by 3 bases and 2 bases, with 4 bases remaining between them. The germline V gene has CDR1 SNHLY and CDR2 FYNNEI. The chain's CDR3 is CASSEGNYGYTF. The CDR3 DNA sequence: TGTGCCAGCAGTGAGGGAAACTATGGCTACACCTTC.

This clonotype was observed at least ten times. The J gene is TRBJ2-5, the V gene TRBV20-1; D unclear. This CDR3 has 13 amino acids. With 3 bases removed from V and 3 bases from J, the gap between germline ends came to 11 bases. Germline V lookup: CDR1 DFQATT, CDR2 SNEGSKA (reference sequence). The CDR3 protein is CSASDWAEETQYF. CDR3 coding DNA: TGCAGTGCTAGCGATTGGGCAGAAGAGACCCAGTACTTC.

About this clonotype: A read error may explain this, as a much larger clone is one base away. DNA of the CDR3: TGTGCCATCAGGAGACAGGGAAGCTCCAACAATGAGCAGTTCTTC. It specifies CAIRRQGSSNNEQFF. The chain uses TRBV10-3 and TRBJ2-1; 7 bases are a match to TRBD1. Germline V gene data show CDR1 as ENHRY and CDR2 as SYGVKD. This CDR3 contains 15 residues.

This clonotype has a count of ten or more. The chain couples TRBV5-1 to TRBJ2-6; D is undetermined. Germline V gives CDR1 SGHRS, CDR2 YFSETQ. The CDR3 loop spans 17 amino acids. Between the trimmed V and J ends, which lost 1 base and 4 bases, there was a span of 15 bases. The CDR3 sequence: CASSLLLSAGGANVLTF. The CDR3 DNA reads TGCGCCAGCAGCTTGTTATTATCCGCCGGCGGGGCCAACGTCCTGACTTTC.

This clonotype is labeled medium-sized (0.01 to 0.1%). V and J are TRBV29-1 and TRBJ1-5; D call uncertain. This CDR3 comprises 14 residues. The V end lost 4 bases, the J end lost 5 bases, and 15 bases lay between the germline ends. Germline V gives CDR1 SQVTM, CDR2 ANQGSEA. CDR3 DNA sequence: TGCAGCGTTGGGATTGCTGGATCGGATCAGCCCCAGCATTTT. The encoded protein is CSVGIAGSDQPQHF.

Only a few counts were recorded for this clonotype. This rearrangement joins TRBV5-1 to TRBJ1-5; D possibly corresponds to TRBD1 (6 bases). The germline CDR1 and CDR2 sequences are SGHRS and YFSETQ. V lost 4 bases to trimming and J lost 5 bases, with 13 bases between them. There are 14 residues in the CDR3. The CDR3 protein is CASSPGGPHQPQHF. CDR3 DNA sequence: TGCGCCAGCAGCCCTGGGGGGCCCCATCAGCCCCAGCATTTT.

This clonotype was observed a few times. The chain recombines TRBV19 with TRBJ2-1; possible D gene TRBD1, 6 bases. The CDR3 extends over 14 amino acids. Germline V gene data show CDR1 as LNHDA and CDR2 as SQIVND (reference sequence). V gave up 9 bases and J gave up 4 bases, with 16 bases separating them. CDR3 in DNA: TGTGCCAGCCCCCCAGGACAGTTATACAATGAGCAGTTCTTC. This sequence encodes CASPPGQLYNEQFF.

In its sample, this clonotype was seen many times. V gene TRBV6-5 combines with J gene TRBJ2-4; no clear D gene. The germline V gene has CDR1 MNHEY and CDR2 SVGAGI. Deletions cut 2 bases from V and 0 bases from J, with 5 bases between. CDR3 length: 14 residues. For the CDR3, the DNA is TGTGCCAGCAGTTACGGTGGAGCCAAAAACATTCAGTACTTC. Its protein is CASSYGGAKNIQYF.